This T cell receptor (beta chain) derives from a study of shared clonotypes between healthy human individuals. The naive CD8 fraction comprised CD45RO-negative cells positively selected for CCR7 and excluded terminally differentiated effector memory CD45RA+ cells. All donors were Caucasian adults living in Nashville, Tennessee. Sequencing used immunoSEQ multiplex PCR; TCRdb keeps in-frame clones, though not all of them. Counted here are roughly 590,000 clones, about 95% occurring once; the ten biggest clones make up 0.09% to 0.13%. The V end lost 7 bases, the J end lost 1 base, and 11 bases lay between the germline ends. Germline CDR1 MDHEN, CDR2 SYDVKM. This CDR3 has 14 amino acids.

Sequencing input: naive CD8+ T cells sorted from blood. The chain has TRBV28 and TRBJ2-1; D not resolved. This clonotype was sampled from a woman under 40 in good health. The CDR3 nucleotides read TGTGCCAGCACTTGGGTGAGTTCCTACAATGAGCAGTTCTTC. This translates into CASTWVSSYNEQFF. The full variable domain, its missing parts supplied by reference TRBV28 and TRBJ2-1, is DVKVTQSSRYLVKRTGEKVFLECVQDMDHENMFWYRQDPGLGLRLIYFSYDVKMKEKGDIPEGYSVSREKKERFSLILESASTNQTSMYLCASTWVSSYNEQFFGPGTRLTVL.